Detailed here is one TCR beta chain. Its antigen remains unidentified. From CD4+ cells came CD45RA+ naive and CD45RA-negative memory subsets. This entry is derived from a study of shared clonotypes between healthy human individuals. Overall study context: Researchers assigned three CD4 naive, three CD4 memory, two CD8 naive and one CD8 memory plate to each donor.

Sequencing used immunoSEQ multiplex PCR; TCRdb keeps in-frame clones, though not all of them. The sample shows some 1,100,000 clones, approximately 80% of them seen only once. Study findings and constraints: Non-shared clonotypes had lower generation probabilities than those shared by all four donors.

Germline V gene sequence: CDR1 GTSNPN, CDR2 SVGIG (reference sequence). The CDR3 length is 14 residues. V dropped 4 bases and J dropped 4; count of bases not matched to a gene: 8. This TCR was sampled from a man younger than 35 in good health. Some clones in this sample may be carry-over from other donors' samples. The sequenced sample consisted of memory CD4+ T cells from PBMCs. Subset defined: CD45RA-negative fraction. This chain joins TRBV30 and TRBJ2-3, with 7 bases lining up with TRBD2. The CDR3 is CAWTRGIVADTQYF. The CDR3, as DNA: TGTGCCTGGACGCGGGGGATAGTCGCAGATACGCAGTATTTT.